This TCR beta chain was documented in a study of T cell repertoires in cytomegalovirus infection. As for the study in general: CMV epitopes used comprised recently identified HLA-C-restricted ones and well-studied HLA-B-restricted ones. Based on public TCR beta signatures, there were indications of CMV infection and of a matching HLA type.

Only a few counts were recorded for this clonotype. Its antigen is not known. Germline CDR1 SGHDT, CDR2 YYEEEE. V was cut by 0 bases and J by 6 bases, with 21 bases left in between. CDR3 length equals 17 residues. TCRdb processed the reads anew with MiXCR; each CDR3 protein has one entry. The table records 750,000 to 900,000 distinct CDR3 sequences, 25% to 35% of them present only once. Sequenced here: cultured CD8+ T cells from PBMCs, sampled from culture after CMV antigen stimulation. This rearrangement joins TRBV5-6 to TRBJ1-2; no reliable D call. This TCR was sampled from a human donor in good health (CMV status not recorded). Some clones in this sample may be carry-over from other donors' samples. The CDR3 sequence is CASSLGAGRYVVDGYTF. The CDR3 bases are TGTGCCAGCAGCTTGGGGGCAGGTCGTTATGTCGTCGATGGCTACACCTTC.